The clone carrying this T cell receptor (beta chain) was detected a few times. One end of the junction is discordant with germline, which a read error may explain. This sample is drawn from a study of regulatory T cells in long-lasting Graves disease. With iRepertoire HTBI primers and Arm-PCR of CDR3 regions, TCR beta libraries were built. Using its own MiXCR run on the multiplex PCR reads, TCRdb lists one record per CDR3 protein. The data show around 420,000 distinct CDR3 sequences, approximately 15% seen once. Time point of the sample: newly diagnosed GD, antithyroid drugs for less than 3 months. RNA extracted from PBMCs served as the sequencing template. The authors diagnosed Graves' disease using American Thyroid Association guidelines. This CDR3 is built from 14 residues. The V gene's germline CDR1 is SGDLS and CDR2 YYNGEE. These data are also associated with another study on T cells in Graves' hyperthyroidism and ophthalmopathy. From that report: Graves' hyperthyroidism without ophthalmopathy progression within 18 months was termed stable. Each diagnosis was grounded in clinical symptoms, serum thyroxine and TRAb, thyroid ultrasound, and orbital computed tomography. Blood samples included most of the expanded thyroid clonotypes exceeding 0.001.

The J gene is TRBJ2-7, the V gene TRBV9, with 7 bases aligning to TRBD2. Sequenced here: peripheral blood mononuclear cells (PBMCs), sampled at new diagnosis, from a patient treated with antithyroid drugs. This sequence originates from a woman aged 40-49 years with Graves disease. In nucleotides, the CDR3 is TGTGCCAGCAGCGTAGGGGGAGGGGCCTACGGGCAGTACTTC. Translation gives CASSVGGGAYGQYF.